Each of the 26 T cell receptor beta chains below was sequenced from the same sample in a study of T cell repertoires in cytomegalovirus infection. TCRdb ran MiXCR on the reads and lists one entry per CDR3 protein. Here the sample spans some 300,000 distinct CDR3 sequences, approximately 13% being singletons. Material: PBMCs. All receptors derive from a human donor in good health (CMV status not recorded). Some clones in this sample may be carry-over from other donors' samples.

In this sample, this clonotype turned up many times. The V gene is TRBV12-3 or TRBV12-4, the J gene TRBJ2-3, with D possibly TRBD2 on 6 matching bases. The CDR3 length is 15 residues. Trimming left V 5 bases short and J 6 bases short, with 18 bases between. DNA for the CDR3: TGTGCCAGCAGTAGGGGACGGAGCCGGGGGGATACGCAGTATTTT. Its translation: CASSRGRSRGDTQYF.

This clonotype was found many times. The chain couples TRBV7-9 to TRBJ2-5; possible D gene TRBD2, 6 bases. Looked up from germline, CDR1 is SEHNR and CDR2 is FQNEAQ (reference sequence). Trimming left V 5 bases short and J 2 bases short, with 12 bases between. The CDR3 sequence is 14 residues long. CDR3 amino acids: CASSQGGKQETQYF. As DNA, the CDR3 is TGTGCCAGCAGCCAGGGAGGCAAGCAAGAGACCCAGTACTTC.

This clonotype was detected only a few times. CDR3 region: CSACRERGDTQYF. CDR3 DNA: TGCAGTGCTTGCCGGGAGCGGGGGGATACGCAGTATTTT. V usage is TRBV20-1 and J usage is TRBJ2-3, with 8 bases aligning to TRBD2. Germline V gene data show CDR1 as DFQATT and CDR2 as SNEGSKA (reference sequence). Unmatched junction bases numbered 7, after V lost 5 bases and J lost 6 bases. The CDR3 length is 13 residues.

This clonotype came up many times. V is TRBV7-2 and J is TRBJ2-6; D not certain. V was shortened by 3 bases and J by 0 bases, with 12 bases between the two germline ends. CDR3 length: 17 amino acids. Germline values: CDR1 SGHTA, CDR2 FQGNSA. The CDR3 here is CASSFKRPSSGANVLTF. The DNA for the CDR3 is TGTGCCAGCAGCTTCAAGCGTCCGTCCTCTGGGGCCAACGTCCTGACTTTC.

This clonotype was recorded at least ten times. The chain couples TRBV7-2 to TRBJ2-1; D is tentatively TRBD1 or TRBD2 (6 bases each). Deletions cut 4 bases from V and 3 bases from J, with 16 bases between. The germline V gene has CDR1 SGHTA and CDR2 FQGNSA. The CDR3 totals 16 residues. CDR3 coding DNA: TGTGCCAGCAGCTCCAAGGGGGTAGCGGTCTACAATGAGCAGTTCTTC. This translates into CASSSKGVAVYNEQFF. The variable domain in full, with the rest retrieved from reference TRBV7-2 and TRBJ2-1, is GAGVSQSPSNKVTEKGKDVELRCDPISGHTALYWYRQSLGQGLEFLIYFQGNSAPDKSGLPSDRFSAERTGGSVSTLTIQRTQQEDSAVYLCASSSKGVAVYNEQFFGPGTRLTVL.

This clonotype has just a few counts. The CDR3 DNA follows: TGTGCCAGCAGTGGGGTCTCAGATACGCAGTATTTT. Its translation is CASSGVSDTQYF. The chain couples TRBV25-1 to TRBJ2-3; unclear D gene. V was shortened by 4 bases and J by 4 bases, with 6 bases between the two germline ends. Per germline, CDR1 MGHDK and CDR2 SYGVNS. The CDR3 loop spans 12 amino acids.

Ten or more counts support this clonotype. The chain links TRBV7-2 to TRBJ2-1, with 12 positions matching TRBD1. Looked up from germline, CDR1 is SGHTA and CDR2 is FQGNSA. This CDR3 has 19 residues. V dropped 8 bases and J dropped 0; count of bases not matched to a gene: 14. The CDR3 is CASATARDRGLSSYNEQFF. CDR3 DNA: TGTGCCAGCGCCACCGCCCGGGACAGGGGGCTGAGCTCCTACAATGAGCAGTTCTTC. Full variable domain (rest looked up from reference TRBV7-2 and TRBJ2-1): GAGVSQSPSNKVTEKGKDVELRCDPISGHTALYWYRQSLGQGLEFLIYFQGNSAPDKSGLPSDRFSAERTGGSVSTLTIQRTQQEDSAVYLCASATARDRGLSSYNEQFFGPGTRLTVL.

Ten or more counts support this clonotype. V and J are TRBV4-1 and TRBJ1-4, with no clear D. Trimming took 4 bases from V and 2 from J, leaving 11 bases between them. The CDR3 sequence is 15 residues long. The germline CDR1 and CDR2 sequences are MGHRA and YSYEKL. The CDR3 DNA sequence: TGCGCCAGCAGCCCACCCCTGGGCACTAATGAAAAACTGTTTTTT. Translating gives CASSPPLGTNEKLFF.

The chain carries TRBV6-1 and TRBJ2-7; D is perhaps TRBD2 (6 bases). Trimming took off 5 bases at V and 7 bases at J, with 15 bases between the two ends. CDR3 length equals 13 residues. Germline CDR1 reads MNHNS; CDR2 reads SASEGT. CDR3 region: CASSRQGSGEQYF. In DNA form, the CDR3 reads TGTGCCAGCAGTAGGCAGGGAAGCGGGGAGCAGTACTTC.

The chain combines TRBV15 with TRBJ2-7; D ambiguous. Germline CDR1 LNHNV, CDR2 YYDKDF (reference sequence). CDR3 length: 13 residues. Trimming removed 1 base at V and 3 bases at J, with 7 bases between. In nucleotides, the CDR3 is TGTGCCACCAGCAGAGGAACCCACTACGAGCAGTACTTC. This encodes CATSRGTHYEQYF.

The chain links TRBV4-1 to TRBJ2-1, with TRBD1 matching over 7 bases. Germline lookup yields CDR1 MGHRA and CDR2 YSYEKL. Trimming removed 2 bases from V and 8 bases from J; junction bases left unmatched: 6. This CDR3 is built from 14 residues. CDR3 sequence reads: CASSQSGTVYEQFF. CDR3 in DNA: TGCGCCAGCAGCCAATCAGGGACAGTATATGAGCAGTTCTTC.

The CDR3 here is CSVDARGQGQYF. CDR3 sequence (DNA): TGCAGCGTTGATGCGAGGGGCCAAGGACAGTACTTC. The chain recombines TRBV29-1 with TRBJ2-5; possibly TRBD1 or TRBD2 for D (5 bases each). V lost 3 bases to trimming and J lost 11 bases, with 16 bases between them. The CDR3 covers 12 residues. Germline values: CDR1 SQVTM, CDR2 ANQGSEA.

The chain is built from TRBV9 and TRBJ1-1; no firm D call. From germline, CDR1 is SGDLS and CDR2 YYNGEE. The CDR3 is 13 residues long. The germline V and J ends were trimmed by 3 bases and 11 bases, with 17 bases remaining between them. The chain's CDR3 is CASSADSTSRAFF. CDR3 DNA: TGTGCCAGCAGCGCAGACTCCACTAGTCGGGCTTTCTTT.

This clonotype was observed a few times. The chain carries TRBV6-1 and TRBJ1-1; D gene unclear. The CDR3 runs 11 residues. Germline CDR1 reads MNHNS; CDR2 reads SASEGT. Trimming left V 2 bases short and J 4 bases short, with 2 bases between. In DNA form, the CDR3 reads TGTGCCAGCAGTGAACTCACTGAAGCTTTCTTT. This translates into CASSELTEAFF.

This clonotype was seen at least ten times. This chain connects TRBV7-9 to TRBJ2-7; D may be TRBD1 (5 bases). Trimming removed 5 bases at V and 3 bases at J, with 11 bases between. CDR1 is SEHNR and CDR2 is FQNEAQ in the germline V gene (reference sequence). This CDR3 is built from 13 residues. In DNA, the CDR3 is TGTGCCAGCAGCACACCAGGGTTCTACGAGCAGTACTTC. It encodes CASSTPGFYEQYF.

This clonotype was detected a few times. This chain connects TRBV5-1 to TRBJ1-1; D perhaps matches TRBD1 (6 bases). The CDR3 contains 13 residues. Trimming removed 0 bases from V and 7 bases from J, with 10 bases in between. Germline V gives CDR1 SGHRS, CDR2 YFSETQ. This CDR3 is CASSLDTQGEAFF. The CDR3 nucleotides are TGCGCCAGCAGCTTGGACACACAGGGTGAAGCTTTCTTT.

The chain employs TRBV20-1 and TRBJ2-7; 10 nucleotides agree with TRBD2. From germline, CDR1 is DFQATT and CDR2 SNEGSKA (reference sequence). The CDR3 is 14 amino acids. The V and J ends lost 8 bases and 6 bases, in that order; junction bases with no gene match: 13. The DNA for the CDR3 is TGCAGTTTTTTGGGAGCGGGAGGGCCAGTCGAGCAGTACTTC. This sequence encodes CSFLGAGGPVEQYF.

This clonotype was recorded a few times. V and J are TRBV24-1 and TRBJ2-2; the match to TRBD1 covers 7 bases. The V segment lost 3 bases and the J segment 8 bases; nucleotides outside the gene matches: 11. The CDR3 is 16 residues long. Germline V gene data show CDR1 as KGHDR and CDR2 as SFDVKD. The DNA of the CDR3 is TGTGCCACCAGTGATAGGGGGCGAGGGTCTTCTGGGGAGCTGTTTTTT. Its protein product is CATSDRGRGSSGELFF.

The CDR3 region is CASSFGDVNEKLFF. CDR3 sequence (DNA): TGTGCCAGCAGCTTCGGGGACGTGAATGAAAAACTGTTTTTT. This chain connects TRBV7-2 to TRBJ1-4; perhaps TRBD1 as D (5 bases). Germline CDR1 reads SGHTA; CDR2 reads FQGNSA. The CDR3 consists of 14 residues. V was cut by 3 bases and J by 5 bases, with 10 bases left in between. The whole variable domain, filled in from reference TRBV7-2 and TRBJ1-4, reads GAGVSQSPSNKVTEKGKDVELRCDPISGHTALYWYRQSLGQGLEFLIYFQGNSAPDKSGLPSDRFSAERTGGSVSTLTIQRTQQEDSAVYLCASSFGDVNEKLFFGSGTQLSVL.

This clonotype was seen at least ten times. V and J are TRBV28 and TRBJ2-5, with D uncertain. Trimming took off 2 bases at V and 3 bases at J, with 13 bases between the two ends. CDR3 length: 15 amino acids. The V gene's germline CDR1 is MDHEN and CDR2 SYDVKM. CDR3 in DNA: TGTGCCAGCAGTTTAAGGGCAGGCGATGAAGAGACCCAGTACTTC. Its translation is CASSLRAGDEETQYF. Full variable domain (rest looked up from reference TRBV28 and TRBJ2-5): DVKVTQSSRYLVKRTGEKVFLECVQDMDHENMFWYRQDPGLGLRLIYFSYDVKMKEKGDIPEGYSVSREKKERFSLILESASTNQTSMYLCASSLRAGDEETQYFGPGTRLLVL.

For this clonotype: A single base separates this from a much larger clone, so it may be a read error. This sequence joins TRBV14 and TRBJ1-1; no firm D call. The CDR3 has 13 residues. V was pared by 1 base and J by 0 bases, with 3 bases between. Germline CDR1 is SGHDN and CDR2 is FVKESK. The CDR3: CASSQVVNTEAFF. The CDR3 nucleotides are TGTGCCAGCAGCCAAGTAGTGAACACTGAAGCTTTCTTT.

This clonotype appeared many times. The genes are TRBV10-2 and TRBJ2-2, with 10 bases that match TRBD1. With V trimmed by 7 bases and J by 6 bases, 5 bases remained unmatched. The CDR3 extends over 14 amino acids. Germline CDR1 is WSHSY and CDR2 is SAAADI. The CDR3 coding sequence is TGCGCCAGCAAGGGGACAGGGGAGGCCGGGGAGCTGTTTTTT. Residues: CASKGTGEAGELFF.

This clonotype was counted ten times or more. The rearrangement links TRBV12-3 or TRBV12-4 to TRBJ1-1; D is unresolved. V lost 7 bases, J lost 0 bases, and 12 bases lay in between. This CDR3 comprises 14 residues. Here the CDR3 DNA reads TGTGCCAGCACCCCCCGGACCTTGAACACTGAAGCTTTCTTT. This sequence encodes CASTPRTLNTEAFF.

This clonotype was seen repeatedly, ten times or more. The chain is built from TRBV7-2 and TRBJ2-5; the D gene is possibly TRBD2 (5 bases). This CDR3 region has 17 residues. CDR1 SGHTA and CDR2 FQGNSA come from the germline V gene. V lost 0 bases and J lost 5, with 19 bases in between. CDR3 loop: CASSLAVEATYRETQYF. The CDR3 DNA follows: TGTGCCAGCAGCTTAGCGGTGGAGGCCACCTACCGGGAGACCCAGTACTTC.

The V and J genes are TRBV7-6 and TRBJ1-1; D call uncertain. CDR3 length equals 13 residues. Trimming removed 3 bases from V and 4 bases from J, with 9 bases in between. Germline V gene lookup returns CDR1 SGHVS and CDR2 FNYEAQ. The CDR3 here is CASSLRAPTEAFF. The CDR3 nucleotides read TGTGCCAGCAGCTTGAGAGCACCCACTGAAGCTTTCTTT.

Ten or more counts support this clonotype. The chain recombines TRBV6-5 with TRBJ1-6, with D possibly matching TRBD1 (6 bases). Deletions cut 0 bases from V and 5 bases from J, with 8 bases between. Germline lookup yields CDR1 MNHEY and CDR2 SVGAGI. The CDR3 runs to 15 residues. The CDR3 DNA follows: TGTGCCAGCAGTTACTCTAGGGGGAATAATTCACCCCTCCACTTT. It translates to CASSYSRGNNSPLHF.